This entry lists 23 T cell receptor beta chains sequenced from one sample in a study of technical replicates of blood from a handful of donors. Assay: immunoSEQ multiplex PCR; the TCRdb copy retains only in-frame clones and omits some. The data contain about 78,000 clones, just under 95% of them seen just once; the ten biggest clones take up roughly 0.25%. Sequenced sample: T cells isolated from PBMCs. Source of these receptors: a human donor in good health.

CDR3 residues: CASSAWRGVGDTQYF. As DNA, the CDR3 is TGTGCCAGCAGTGCTTGGCGGGGGGTCGGAGATACGCAGTATTTT. V usage is TRBV11-2 and J usage is TRBJ2-3, with 8 bases lining up with TRBD2. V lost 6 bases to trimming and J lost 5 bases; unmatched junction nucleotides: 10. The V gene's germline CDR1 is SGHAT and CDR2 FQNNGV. The CDR3 has 15 residues. Based on the CDR3 plus reference TRBV11-2 and TRBJ2-3, the full variable domain is EAGVAQSPRYKIIEKRQSVAFWCNPISGHATLYWYQQILGQGPKLLIQFQNNGVVDDSQLPKDRFSAERLKGVDSTLKIQPAKLEDSAVYLCASSAWRGVGDTQYFGPGTRLTVL.

The chain recombines TRBV7-8 with TRBJ1-1, with 8 bases matching TRBD1. Germline V gene data show CDR1 as SGHVS and CDR2 as FQNEAQ. After removal of 5 bases from V and 6 bases from J, the junction contained 11 bases not matched to a gene. The CDR3 length is 15 residues. CDR3 residues: CASSPRDRRISEAFF. The CDR3 nucleotides read TGTGCCAGCAGCCCTAGGGACAGGCGGATCTCTGAAGCTTTCTTT.

The V gene is TRBV7-2, the J gene TRBJ2-2; a possible D gene is TRBD1 (5 bases). This CDR3 region has 14 residues. Germline lookup yields CDR1 SGHTA and CDR2 FQGNSA. Trimming stripped 1 base from V and 6 bases from J, with 9 bases between. The CDR3 loop is CASSLVLGAGELFF. CDR3 DNA: TGTGCCAGCAGCTTAGTCTTAGGGGCCGGGGAGCTGTTTTTT.

The V and J genes are TRBV30 and TRBJ1-2; possibly TRBD1 for D (6 bases). Germline V gene lookup returns CDR1 GTSNPN and CDR2 SVGIG (reference sequence). The CDR3 has 12 amino acids. V was pared by 0 bases and J by 7 bases, with 9 bases between. In DNA, the CDR3 is TGTGCCTGGAGTGTTTCAGGGGTTGGCTACACCTTC. Protein sequence: CAWSVSGVGYTF.

The chain links TRBV10-1 to TRBJ2-7; the match to TRBD2 covers 8 bases. The V segment lost 7 bases and the J segment 2 bases; nucleotides outside the gene matches: 10. This CDR3 is built from 15 residues. Per germline, CDR1 WNHNN and CDR2 SYGVQD (reference sequence). CDR3 region: CASTGSGTKTYEQYF. CDR3 nucleotides: TGCGCCAGCACTGGTAGCGGGACTAAAACCTACGAGCAGTACTTC.

The gene calls are TRBV29-1 and TRBJ2-5; possible D gene TRBD1, 5 bases. V lost 1 base to trimming and J lost 5 bases, with 11 bases between them. The germline V gene has CDR1 SQVTM and CDR2 ANQGSEA. CDR3 length: 13 residues. The CDR3: CSVEGGRVETQYF. The CDR3 DNA reads TGCAGCGTTGAAGGGGGCCGGGTTGAGACCCAGTACTTC. The variable domain in full, with the rest retrieved from reference TRBV29-1 and TRBJ2-5, is SAVISQKPSRDICQRGTSLTIQCQVDSQVTMMFWYRQQPGQSLTLIATANQGSEATYESGFVIDKFPISRPNLTFSTLTVSNMSPEDSSIYLCSVEGGRVETQYFGPGTRLLVL.

The chain has TRBV18 and TRBJ1-1; D not certain. Trimming took 3 bases from V and 4 from J, leaving 12 bases between them. CDR1 is KGHSH and CDR2 is LQKENI in the germline V gene. This CDR3 contains 14 residues. CDR3 in DNA: TGTGCCAGCTCACCCATGGGCACGACCACTGAAGCTTTCTTT. Translation gives CASSPMGTTTEAFF.

The gene calls are TRBV6-5 and TRBJ1-5; 8 nucleotides agree with TRBD1. The CDR3 length is 15 residues. The V gene's germline CDR1 is MNHEY and CDR2 SVGAGI. Germline trimming cut 6 bases from V and 1 base from J; bases unmatched to any gene: 5. CDR3 sequence (DNA): TGTGCCAGCAGCTCCCAGGGGGCGAGCAATCAGCCCCAGCATTTT. Its translation: CASSSQGASNQPQHF.

This sequence joins TRBV9 and TRBJ1-4; 7 bases agree with TRBD1. Germline trimming cut 2 bases from V and 4 bases from J; bases unmatched to any gene: 5. Germline CDR1 SGDLS, CDR2 YYNGEE. This CDR3 is 15 amino acids long. DNA for the CDR3: TGTGCCAGCAGCGTCTCGGGACAGCTTAATGAAAAACTGTTTTTT. Its protein is CASSVSGQLNEKLFF.

The gene calls are TRBV28 and TRBJ1-1; D gene ambiguous. Trimming left V 6 bases short and J 4 bases short, with 12 bases between. This CDR3 is built from 13 residues. Germline lookup yields CDR1 MDHEN and CDR2 SYDVKM. The CDR3 here is CASSRHLATEAFF. Here the CDR3 DNA reads TGTGCCAGCAGCAGACACTTGGCCACTGAAGCTTTCTTT.

V usage is TRBV7-9 and J usage is TRBJ2-1; 10 bases are a match to TRBD2. CDR1 and CDR2 from the germline V gene are SEHNR and FQNEAQ (reference sequence). V lost 3 bases to trimming and J lost 3 bases; unmatched junction nucleotides: 11. This CDR3 is 18 amino acids long. Written as DNA, the CDR3 is TGTGCCAGCAGCTTTTCCAGCGGGGGGGCCGGGGGCTACAATGAGCAGTTCTTC. It specifies CASSFSSGGAGGYNEQFF.

V and J are TRBV6-6 and TRBJ2-4; D ambiguous. The CDR3 spans 15 residues. Trimming stripped 6 bases from V and 0 bases from J, with 12 bases between. Germline V lookup: CDR1 MNHNY, CDR2 SVGAGI (reference sequence). The CDR3 DNA is TGTGCCAGCAGGTTACGTCGGTTAGCCAAAAACATTCAGTACTTC. Amino acids: CASRLRRLAKNIQYF.

The chain couples TRBV5-6 to TRBJ1-1; the D gene is possibly TRBD1 (6 bases). Germline V gives CDR1 SGHDT, CDR2 YYEEEE. This CDR3 is 15 amino acids long. V lost 0 bases, J lost 2 bases, and 11 bases lay in between. CDR3 nucleotides: TGTGCCAGCAGCTTGGTAACAGGGCTAAACACTGAAGCTTTCTTT. This translates into CASSLVTGLNTEAFF.

In regard to this clone: Other DNA sequences within the sample encode an identical CDR3. This sequence joins TRBV7-8 and TRBJ2-3; 7 bases fit TRBD2. The CDR3 totals 15 residues. After removal of 5 bases from V and 3 bases from J, the junction contained 8 bases not matched to a gene. Germline CDR1 is SGHVS and CDR2 is FQNEAQ. CDR3 nucleotides: TGTGCCAGCAGCCCTAGCGGTGGTGGGACAGATACGCAGTATTTT. This codes for CASSPSGGGTDTQYF.

CDR3 residues: CASSPRPGQYNSPLHF. In DNA form, the CDR3 reads TGTGCCAGCAGCCCGAGACCGGGACAGTATAATTCACCCCTCCACTTT. The rearrangement joins TRBV11-2 to TRBJ1-6; TRBD1 matches 7 bases. This CDR3 is 16 amino acids long. V shed 5 bases, J shed 4 bases, and the junction held 8 bases outside the gene matches. The V gene's germline CDR1 is SGHAT and CDR2 FQNNGV.

The V gene is TRBV5-4, the J gene TRBJ2-5, with D possibly matching TRBD2 (6 bases). The CDR3 spans 14 residues. Trimming left V 4 bases short and J 2 bases short, with 12 bases between. Germline V gene lookup returns CDR1 SGHNT and CDR2 YYREEE (reference sequence). The CDR3 protein is CASSLRRGQETQYF. In nucleotides, the CDR3 is TGTGCCAGCAGCCTCCGGCGGGGACAAGAGACCCAGTACTTC.

The chain has TRBV7-9 and TRBJ2-5, with 9 bases lining up with TRBD2. CDR3 size: 13 residues. The germline V gene encodes CDR1 SEHNR and CDR2 FQNEAQ (reference sequence). V was pared by 5 bases and J by 7 bases, with 5 bases of the junction left unmatched. DNA for the CDR3: TGTGCCAGCAGCACGCGGGGGGGGAGGACCCAGTACTTC. It yields the protein CASSTRGGRTQYF.

The chain carries TRBV4-1 and TRBJ1-4; 9 bases align to TRBD1. The V and J ends lost 3 bases and 0 bases, in that order; junction bases with no gene match: 2. CDR3 length: 16 amino acids. Germline CDR1 reads MGHRA; CDR2 reads YSYEKL. CDR3 sequence: CASSQGQGPTNEKLFF. DNA of the CDR3: TGCGCCAGCAGCCAGGGACAGGGCCCAACTAATGAAAAACTGTTTTTT.

The genes are TRBV27 and TRBJ2-3, with TRBD2 identical over 11 bases. Germline loops: CDR1 MNHEY, CDR2 SMNVEV (reference sequence). The J segment lost 4 bases and the V segment lost 3 bases, leaving 18 bases of the junction unmatched. This CDR3 is built from 20 residues. As DNA, the CDR3 is TGTGCCAGCAGTTTTCCCCGATCTGCGCGTAGCGGGAGGGCCGCAGATACGCAGTATTTT. This gives the protein CASSFPRSARSGRAADTQYF.

This chain uses TRBV7-9 with TRBJ2-3; TRBD1 is a possible D gene (5 bases). Germline V lookup: CDR1 SEHNR, CDR2 FQNEAQ (reference sequence). V lost 2 bases and J 9 bases, leaving 15 bases between the germline ends. This CDR3 region has 14 residues. The CDR3 loop is CASSLTSDSPTQYF. CDR3 bases: TGTGCCAGCAGCTTAACCTCCGACAGCCCGACGCAGTATTTT.

This clone appeared a single time. The V and J genes are TRBV7-8 and TRBJ2-7, with TRBD1 matching 10 bases. CDR1 SGHVS and CDR2 FQNEAQ come from the germline V gene. Trimming at V came to 6 bases and at J to 0 bases, leaving 5 bases not matched to a gene. This CDR3 contains 15 residues. CDR3 sequence reads: CASRLGQGSSYEQYF. The CDR3 DNA reads TGTGCCAGCAGACTGGGACAGGGGAGCTCCTACGAGCAGTACTTC. The complete variable domain, with remaining parts taken from reference TRBV7-8 and TRBJ2-7, reads GAGVSQSPRYKVAKRGQDVALRCDPISGHVSLFWYQQALGQGPEFLTYFQNEAQLDKSGLPSDRFFAERPEGSVSTLKIQRTQQEDSAVYLCASRLGQGSSYEQYFGPGTRLTVT.

The rearrangement joins TRBV28 to TRBJ1-1; 7 nucleotides align to TRBD1. V was clipped by 9 bases and J by 1 base; unmatched bases: 8. CDR1 is MDHEN and CDR2 is SYDVKM in the germline V gene. The CDR3 covers 14 residues. Here the CDR3 DNA reads TGTGCCAGTGTGGCGAGGGGGCAGAACACTGAAGCTTTCTTT. Its translation is CASVARGQNTEAFF.

The chain carries TRBV4-1 and TRBJ2-7; TRBD1 matches at 7 bases. This CDR3 comprises 16 residues. CDR1 and CDR2 (germline): MGHRA, YSYEKL. The J segment lost 3 bases and the V segment lost 3 bases, leaving 11 bases of the junction unmatched. The CDR3 sequence is CASSHFLGTENYEQYF. CDR3 nucleotides: TGCGCCAGCAGCCATTTTCTCGGGACAGAAAACTACGAGCAGTACTTC.